The present T cell receptor (beta chain) was sequenced within a study of blood T cells in healthy people across ages (dated by TCRdb to about 2015). Background on the whole study: In model experiments, template switching captured roughly one uniquely barcoded TCR beta cDNA molecule for every two T cells. Using deep sequencing normalized with unique cDNA molecular identifiers, the study measured how TCR beta repertoire diversity changes with age. Donors were grouped into four age groups: young (average roughly 16 years), middle-aged (roughly 40), aged (about 59) and long-lived (less than 85). To avoid experimental bias, donors of different ages were spread randomly across the sequencing lanes. Using the same blood draw, the study looked at two additional independent replicas of 1 million unique cDNA reads for two donors, one aged 18 to 30 and the other aged 80 or older.

The sample holds many counts of this clonotype. No cognate antigen has been identified for it. No base quality values were provided; no much bigger clone lies one nucleotide off. Systemically healthy Caucasian individuals from Russia, about 38 in total and aged about 6 to 95 years, were included as donors. Each donor gave 9 to 10 milliliters of peripheral blood, collected into EDTA-treated Vacutainer tubes. PBMCs were isolated by Ficoll-Paque density-gradient centrifugation, with at least 6 million obtained per sample. Total RNA was extracted from PBMCs with Trizol reagent, with at least 5.5 micrograms obtained per sample. For every donor, an aliquot of PBMCs went through flow cytometry to measure the percentages of naive CD45RAhigh/CD27high T cells. Beyond this particular receptor, the publication reports: A strong correlation was found between observed TCR beta diversity and the percentage of naive T cells measured by flow cytometry. Because donor CMV infection status was unknown, age-related changes in expanded clonotypes were potentially confounded. Estimates of total diversity from one million sequenced T cells were regarded as lower bounds and underestimates. Because profiling used bulk unsorted PBMCs, naive and antigen-experienced compartments could not be compared conclusively. Compared with the aged group, the long-lived group had more naive CD4+ T cells, fewer expanded clones and increased TCR diversity, suggesting age selection. Observed TCR beta diversity per million T cells fell roughly linearly with age, and a significant reduction was already apparent by age roughly 40.

The library relied on 5' RACE. Sequencing took place on an Illumina HiSeq 2500. A second PCR of roughly 7 to 11 cycles was performed with a sample-barcoded 5' primer and a J-beta primer mix. A unique molecular identifier was introduced onto each TCR beta cDNA molecule by a template-switch 5' adaptor carrying 12 random nucleotides. Each sample yielded at least 2.5 million CDR3-containing paired-end reads. The Mint cDNA synthesis kit, primed by a TRBC-specific oligonucleotide, was used to synthesize first-strand cDNA from all RNA. After uracil-DNA glycosylase treatment, a first 18-cycle PCR used universal primers M1SS and BC2_uni_R on all cDNA. From the authors' description of their analysis: Normalization of each sample was performed by random selection of 1 million high-quality reads, each carrying a distinct molecular identifier. Instead of being binned into consensus sequences, reads that shared molecular identifiers were thrown out. MiTCR, with a Q25 quality threshold and the strictest error-elimination algorithm, was used for CDR3 identification, clonotype clustering and error correction. A nonparametric unseen species model using Euler transformation provided a lower-bound estimate of total TCR beta diversity. TCRdb ran its own pipeline on the public reads, namely fastp trimming at Q25 and MiXCR clone calling, and kept in-frame beta chains. A single entry per CDR3 protein holds the most common genes and DNA from its merged rows. Clone size and V and J calls follow TCRdb, not the original study. This sample comprises some 900,000 distinct CDR3 sequences, roughly 50% of them detected only once. The biggest ten clones account for 13% of the sample.

The receptor comes from a man aged 25 to 45 in good health. Sequencing was performed on blood.

The CDR3 corresponds to CASSRAGAYEQYF. The DNA sequence is as follows: TGTGCCAGCAGTCGGGCGGGTGCCTACGAGCAGTACTTC. This chain joins TRBV27 to TRBJ2-7, with TRBD2 perhaps the D gene, on 5 matching bases. V drops 5 bases and J drops 2 bases, leaving 10 bases in between. The CDR3 has 13 amino acids, counting the end cysteine and phenylalanine. Just CDR3 DNA is preserved here, 39 bases in frame from base 1. Per the germline V gene (reference sequence), MNHEY is the CDR1 and SMNVEV is the CDR2.